Listed below are T cell receptor beta chains from one sample, sequenced in a study of cytomegalovirus exposure and HLA in healthy donors. Generated by immunoSEQ multiplex PCR, the TCRdb table keeps only in-frame clones and is missing some. This table has about 78,000 clones, 72% appearing once. The sample taken for sequencing was PBMCs. These receptors were obtained from a woman between 40 and 50 years old in good health and CMV-seropositive. Each CDR3 is given with its conserved first and last residue. D genes are given only for firm matches. Some rows have no size entry. The others give once, few or many, or a class for an expanded clone.

CDR3nt	CDR3aa	d_gene	abundance	v_gene	j_gene	len
TGTGCCAGCAAATCCCCGACAGGGTTGGCTGGCTACACCTTC	CASKSPTGLAGYTF	TRBD1	.	TRBV2	TRBJ1-2	14
TGTGCCAGCAGTTATTATAGCGGGGAGTCCTACGAGCAGTACTTC	CASSYYSGESYEQYF	TRBD2	.	TRBV6-5	TRBJ2-7	15
TGTGCCAGCAGTCCCCTCGGACAGGTCCTCTCCTACGAGCAGTACTTC	CASSPLGQVLSYEQYF	TRBD1	.	TRBV27	TRBJ2-7	16
TGTGCCAGCAGCCCGGACAGGGTAGATGAAAAACTGTTTTTT	CASSPDRVDEKLFF	TRBD1	many	TRBV7-9	TRBJ1-4	14
TGTGCCAGCAGTTCGGGACGCGGGGTTGCCTACAATGAGCAGTTCTTC	CASSSGRGVAYNEQFF	.	.	TRBV6-5	TRBJ2-1	16
TGTGCCACCAGCAGATTAGCGGGGGCAGGCACAGATACGCAGTATTTT	CATSRLAGAGTDTQYF	TRBD2	.	TRBV15	TRBJ2-3	16
TGTGCCAGCACCCGGGACAGGGACTATGGCTACACCTTC	CASTRDRDYGYTF	TRBD1	few	TRBV6-6	TRBJ1-2	13
TGTGCCAGCAGTTACTCGCTTCAGGGGAAGGGCGAGCAGTACTTC	CASSYSLQGKGEQYF	.	.	TRBV6-5	TRBJ2-7	15
TGTGCCAGCAGTGGGGTGGACAGGGTCACCGGGGAGCTGTTTTTT	CASSGVDRVTGELFF	TRBD1	.	TRBV28	TRBJ2-2	15
TGTGCCAGCAGCTTAGATCGGGGGGTCCAAGAGACCCAGTACTTC	CASSLDRGVQETQYF	TRBD2	.	TRBV7-7	TRBJ2-5	15
TGCGCCAGCAGCCAAGATGGACTCGGAGAGACCCAGTACTTC	CASSQDGLGETQYF	.	.	TRBV4-3	TRBJ2-5	14